This note documents a single T cell receptor (beta chain) sequence. Its binding antigen is unknown. No base quality information exists; no much larger clone differs at one position. The V and J ends are trimmed by 6 bases and 11 bases, leaving 22 bases between them. Inclusive of the bounding cysteine and phenylalanine, the CDR3 is 14 residues long. The sequence is cut down to CDR3 DNA, 42 bases in frame from base 1. As encoded in the germline V gene (reference sequence), CDR1 is MNHEY while CDR2 is SMNVEV. The sample belongs to a study of OX40 agonist ivuxolimab in advanced cancers. As for the study more broadly: Ivuxolimab was an agonistic, fully human IgG2 monoclonal antibody directed against OX40 (CD134), a costimulatory receptor. Intravenous ivuxolimab was administered to patients every 2 weeks at six dose levels: 0.01, 0.1, 0.3, 1.5, 3 and 10 mg/kg. Of the roughly 54 dose-escalation patients, hepatocellular carcinoma was present in roughly 19, melanoma in approximately 15, renal cell carcinoma in 9 and head and neck cancer in 9. The dose-escalation cohort was about 87% male with a mean age of roughly 62 years, ranging from roughly 20 to 85. Patients were allowed to have had prior anti-PD-1, anti-PD-L1 or anti-CTLA-4 therapy, and roughly 40% of the dose-escalation patients had previously received checkpoint inhibitors. Three dose-escalation patients achieved partial responses, one with hepatocellular carcinoma and two with cutaneous melanoma. Peripheral TCRbeta sequencing aimed to test whether ivuxolimab altered TCR sequence diversity and caused clonal T-cell expansion. The paper reports the monotherapy dose-escalation portion (N of about 54 patients) of the phase I ivuxolimab trial.

Summary of the overall study and its limitations: The antigen specificity of the peripheral T cells that underwent clonal expansion was not determined. On average, CD8+ T cells showed more expanded clones than CD4+ T cells after ivuxolimab. Clonal expansion of both CD4+ and CD8+ blood T cells was observed from baseline to week 6 at doses 0.1 to 3.0 mg/kg. In partial responders in the 0.1-3.0 mg/kg groups, normalized peripheral clonal expansion was found to be among the lowest, especially among CD8+ T cells. Low levels of normalized T-cell clonal expansion were also seen in some patients who did not respond.

For sequencing of the TCRbeta CDR3 region, genomic DNA was extracted from the sorted cells. The immunoSEQ Assay was used for sequencing of TCRbeta CDR3 regions. Held by TCRdb, this immuneACCESS table contains in-frame sequences only and omits some clones. Under half of the omission traces to an unresolved V gene where checked; the cause of the rest is unknown. The sample includes about 100,000 clones, with around 91% observed a single time. The ten most abundant clones make up approximately 0.16% of the sample. Patients with a history of autoimmune disease or receiving systemic immunosuppression were excluded from the trial. Peripheral blood for TCR sequencing was collected from all dose cohorts at baseline, on cycle 4 day 1, and on cycle 7 day 1. Samples were obtained from an open-label, multicenter, first-in-human phase I dose-escalation trial of ivuxolimab. Adults with locally advanced or metastatic melanoma, renal cell, hepatocellular, or head and neck squamous cell carcinoma were enrolled in the trial. CD4+ and CD8+ T cells were sorted separately from peripheral blood before TCR sequencing.

This sequence uses TRBV27 and TRBJ1-1; confidence is insufficient to name the D gene. This sample comprised CD4+ or CD8+ T cells sorted from blood, obtained in a trial of the OX40 agonist ivuxolimab. The sequence was collected from an adult with an advanced solid tumor such as melanoma, head and neck, liver or kidney cancer. CDR3 protein: CASRVVRQAPQAFF. In nucleotide form, the sequence is TGTGCCAGCAGGGTGGTTCGACAAGCCCCCCAGGCTTTCTTT.